These 27 T cell receptor beta chains originate from one sample sequenced in a study of blood T cells in healthy people across ages. Then a second PCR, running roughly 7 to 11 cycles, was carried out with a sample-barcoded 5' primer and a J-beta primer mix. TCRdb used MiXCR to reprocess the 5' RACE reads, holding one entry per CDR3 protein. In the table there are 1.2 million to 1.5 million distinct CDR3 sequences, around 42% of which are singletons. Material for sequencing was blood. These receptors all come from a woman younger than 35 in good health.

This clonotype occurred many times. The V and J genes are TRBV7-3 and TRBJ2-7, with TRBD1 matching over 8 bases. The CDR3 has 13 amino acids. Germline V CDR1 and CDR2: SGHTA, FQGTGA. Germline trimming cut 8 bases from V and 3 bases from J; bases unmatched to any gene: 6. CDR3: CASSTGAIYEQYF. Written as DNA, the CDR3 is TGTGCCAGCTCGACAGGGGCCATCTACGAGCAGTACTTC.

This chain uses TRBV28 with TRBJ1-1, with D uncertain. The CDR3 covers 13 residues. Per germline, CDR1 MDHEN and CDR2 SYDVKM. V lost 1 base and J 6 bases, leaving 9 bases between the germline ends. The CDR3: CASSLYRRAEAFF. The CDR3 DNA sequence: TGTGCCAGCAGTTTATATCGGAGGGCTGAAGCTTTCTTT.

The chain has TRBV29-1 and TRBJ1-2; possible D gene TRBD1, 5 bases. The CDR3 loop spans 12 amino acids. Trimming stripped 6 bases from V and 4 bases from J, with 12 bases between. Per the germline V gene, CDR1 is SQVTM and CDR2 is ANQGSEA. The CDR3 DNA reads as TGCAGCGTCGCACGGGGGGGCTATGGCTACACCTTC. As protein: CSVARGGYGYTF. Complete variable domain (other parts from reference TRBV29-1 and TRBJ1-2): SAVISQKPSRDICQRGTSLTIQCQVDSQVTMMFWYRQQPGQSLTLIATANQGSEATYESGFVIDKFPISRPNLTFSTLTVSNMSPEDSSIYLCSVARGGYGYTFGSGTRLTVV.

In regard to this clonotype: At one end the junction does not follow the germline gene, possibly because of a read error. This chain links TRBV3-1 with TRBJ2-1, with TRBD2 matching over 7 bases. CDR3 length equals 14 residues. CDR1 LGHDT and CDR2 YNNKEL come from the germline V gene (reference sequence). CDR3 amino acids: CAGSQAGEGNEQFF. CDR3 coding DNA: TGTGCCGGCAGCCAAGCCGGGGAGGGGAATGAGCAGTTCTTC.

The CDR3 nucleotides are TGTGCCACAAAAGAACACACTGAAGCTTTCTTT. Translation gives CATKEHTEAFF. The chain joins TRBV10-3 to TRBJ1-1, with D unclear. V dropped 10 bases and J dropped 3 bases, with 9 bases sitting between them. Germline loops: CDR1 ENHRY, CDR2 SYGVKD. The CDR3 length is 11 residues.

As regards this clonotype: This may come from a read error, since a much larger clone is one base off. This rearrangement joins TRBV20-1 to TRBJ2-3; possibly TRBD2 for D (5 bases). The V gene's germline CDR1 is DFQATT and CDR2 SNEGSKA (reference sequence). V lost 4 bases and J lost 1, with 12 bases in between. The CDR3 covers 14 residues. CDR3 sequence reads: CSAKDGAGTDTQYF. The CDR3 DNA follows: TGCAGTGCTAAAGATGGAGCGGGCACAGATACGCAGTATTTT.

With regard to this clonotype: The junction departs from the called germline gene at one end, perhaps through a read error. The genes are TRBV6-2 or TRBV6-3 and TRBJ2-7; D is uncertain. This CDR3 is built from 16 residues. From germline, CDR1 is MNHEY and CDR2 SVGEGT. CDR3 protein: CASSYALGPSSYKQYF. CDR3 nucleotide sequence: TGTGCCAGCAGTTACGCCCTAGGACCCAGCTCCTACAAGCAGTACTTC.

The V and J genes are TRBV20-1 and TRBJ2-1; D gene uncertain. The J call may be faulty, since TRBJ2-7 better matches the DNA end. Germline V lookup: CDR1 DFQATT, CDR2 SNEGSKA (reference sequence). The CDR3 runs to 14 residues. The CDR3 loop reads CSAYPQSSYNEQYF. The DNA of the CDR3 is TGCAGTGCTTATCCCCAAAGCTCCTACAATGAGCAGTACTTC.

This chain links TRBV3-1 with TRBJ1-1; 7 bases agree with TRBD1. CDR3 size: 19 residues. From germline, CDR1 is LGHDT and CDR2 YNNKEL (reference sequence). Losses at the gene ends were 4 bases for V and 8 bases for J; bases not matched to a gene: 25. The CDR3 nucleotides are TGTGCCAGCAGCCCCTTCCCAAGCGAGGGGGCGCCGCGGTTAGGGGAAGCTTTCTTT. The encoded protein is CASSPFPSEGAPRLGEAFF.

There are a few counts of this clonotype. V and J are TRBV6-1 and TRBJ2-1; possibly TRBD2 for D (6 bases). Trimming took 4 bases from V and 6 from J, leaving 16 bases between them. CDR1 is MNHNS and CDR2 is SASEGT in the germline V gene. The CDR3 is made up of 15 amino acids. The CDR3 DNA is TGTGCCAGCAGTGCACGGGACTCCCCAATCAATGAGCAGTTCTTC. Translation gives CASSARDSPINEQFF.

The rearrangement joins TRBV7-3 to TRBJ2-2; 10 bases fit TRBD1. Germline V gene sequence: CDR1 SGHTA, CDR2 FQGTGA. Losses at the gene ends were 6 bases for V and 4 bases for J; bases not matched to a gene: 11. The CDR3 loop spans 17 amino acids. For the CDR3, the DNA is TGTGCCAGCAGTCAAACCGGGACAGGGGTCACCACCGGGGAGCTGTTTTTT. This translates into CASSQTGTGVTTGELFF.

The chain recombines TRBV27 with TRBJ2-7, with D unresolved. Germline assignment: CDR1 MNHEY and CDR2 SMNVEV (reference sequence). The V end was cut by 1 base, the J end by 3 bases, with 7 bases between. The CDR3 loop spans 13 amino acids. The CDR3 nucleotides are TGTGCCAGCAGTTTATTCCATTACTACGAGCAGTACTTC. Residues: CASSLFHYYEQYF.

The gene calls are TRBV12-3 or TRBV12-4 and TRBJ2-5; 9 positions match TRBD2. The CDR3 length is 16 residues. Trimming at V came to 1 base and at J to 4 bases, leaving 7 bases not matched to a gene. The CDR3 coding sequence is TGTGCCAGCAGTTTAGGTAGCGGGAGAAGTGGAGAGACCCAGTACTTC. Translating it yields CASSLGSGRSGETQYF.

As to this clonotype: This could be a read error, since a much larger clone is one nucleotide away. V usage is TRBV4-1 and J usage is TRBJ2-1; the D is unclear. The better agreement between TRBJ2-7 and the DNA end casts doubt on the J call. The CDR3 runs to 13 residues. CDR1 is MGHRA and CDR2 is YSYEKL in the germline V gene. The CDR3 here is CASSPASNNEQYF. CDR3 sequence (DNA): TGCGCCAGCAGCCCAGCATCCAACAATGAGCAGTACTTC.

This sequence joins TRBV20-1 and TRBJ1-2, with 8 bases that match TRBD1. This CDR3 comprises 14 residues. Germline V gives CDR1 DFQATT, CDR2 SNEGSKA (reference sequence). Losses at the gene ends were 1 base for V and 4 bases for J; bases not matched to a gene: 5. The CDR3 DNA is TGCAGTGCTAGAGTGGGACAGGCTGTCTATGGCTACACCTTC. It encodes CSARVGQAVYGYTF.

This clonotype was seen a few times. The chain employs TRBV20-1 and TRBJ2-5; D possibly matches TRBD1 or TRBD2 (5 bases each). This CDR3 spans 16 amino acids. Trimming pared 3 bases from V and 11 bases from J, leaving 28 bases between. Germline-derived CDR1 and CDR2 are DFQATT and SNEGSKA (reference sequence). CDR3 sequence: CSARNSGPLSHNEQYF. The DNA of the CDR3 is TGCAGTGCTAGGAACTCGGGGCCCCTCTCACACAATGAGCAGTACTTC.

The chain employs TRBV3-1 and TRBJ2-5; a possible D gene is TRBD2 (5 bases). The germline V and J ends were trimmed by 1 base and 7 bases, with 10 bases remaining between them. Germline CDR1 reads LGHDT; CDR2 reads YNNKEL (reference sequence). This CDR3 contains 13 residues. As DNA, the CDR3 is TGTGCCAGCAGCCAAGTCGCTGAGGGGACCCAGTACTTC. Protein: CASSQVAEGTQYF.

This clonotype has a handful of counts. The chain links TRBV13 to TRBJ2-7; no reliable D call. The CDR3 loop spans 15 amino acids. The V end lost 1 base, the J end lost 7 bases, and 17 bases lay between the germline ends. CDR1 and CDR2 from the germline V gene are PRHDT and FYEKMQ (reference sequence). The DNA of the CDR3 is TGTGCCAGCAGCTTAGACGGACCTCCTCCCAATGAGCAGTACTTC. Its protein product is CASSLDGPPPNEQYF.

The CDR3 protein is CASSLDWGKNEQYF. CDR3 sequence (DNA): TGTGCCAGCAGCTTAGACTGGGGGAAGAACGAGCAGTACTTC. The chain recombines TRBV7-6 with TRBJ2-7, with D perhaps assigned TRBD1 or TRBD2 (5 bases each). The length of the CDR3 is 14 residues. The germline V and J ends were trimmed by 1 base and 5 bases, with 12 bases remaining between them. CDR1 SGHVS and CDR2 FNYEAQ come from the germline V gene.

Turning to this clonotype: At one boundary the junction diverges from the germline segment, which might be a read error. The rearrangement links TRBV10-3 to TRBJ2-4; D is unclear. The V gene's germline CDR1 is ENHRY and CDR2 SYGVKD. The CDR3 has 13 amino acids. The CDR3 is CAISENNLGEQYF. The CDR3, as DNA: TGTGCCATCAGTGAGAACAATTTGGGCGAGCAGTATTTC.

In its sample, this clonotype was seen a few times. The chain employs TRBV5-1 and TRBJ2-2, with D possibly being TRBD1 (6 bases). Between the trimmed V and J ends, which lost 4 bases and 3 bases, there was a span of 10 bases. Germline CDR1 reads SGHRS; CDR2 reads YFSETQ. The CDR3 has 14 amino acids. The CDR3 DNA reads as TGCGCCAGCAGCCCAGGGGCCTACACCGGGGAGCTGTTTTTT. Amino acids: CASSPGAYTGELFF.

The chain links TRBV6-1 to TRBJ1-2, with 8 bases fitting TRBD1. Per the germline V gene, CDR1 is MNHNS and CDR2 is SASEGT. Unmatched junction bases numbered 6, after V lost 4 bases and J lost 2 bases. This CDR3 has 15 amino acids. The CDR3 sequence is CASSGTGTGNYGYTF. The DNA for the CDR3 is TGTGCCAGCAGTGGTACTGGGACAGGAAACTATGGCTACACCTTC.

The chain recombines TRBV6-1 with TRBJ1-4; D is perhaps TRBD1 (5 bases). Deletions cut 11 bases from V and 2 bases from J, with 15 bases between. This CDR3 contains 14 residues. Per germline, CDR1 MNHNS and CDR2 SASEGT. This chain's CDR3 is CAARLWGTNEKLFF. CDR3 sequence (DNA): TGTGCCGCCCGACTCTGGGGGACTAATGAAAAACTGTTTTTT.

This clonotype was seen more than once but under ten times. The chain is built from TRBV28 and TRBJ2-1; 13 bases are shared with TRBD2. Germline assignment: CDR1 MDHEN and CDR2 SYDVKM. The CDR3 is 18 amino acids. With 6 bases clipped from V and 4 bases from J, the junction kept 12 bases outside the gene matches. The CDR3 DNA is TGTGCCAGCAGGCTAACTCGACTAGCGGGGGGATTATACAATGAGCAGTTCTTC. Its protein is CASRLTRLAGGLYNEQFF.

This clonotype was observed a few times. The chain has TRBV7-9 and TRBJ2-7; a possible D gene is TRBD1 (6 bases). Trimming left V 5 bases short and J 3 bases short, with 17 bases between. Germline loops: CDR1 SEHNR, CDR2 FQNEAQ (reference sequence). The CDR3 has 15 residues. The CDR3 spells CASSGRGGLYYEQYF. The CDR3 DNA is TGTGCCAGCAGCGGTAGAGGGGGTCTCTACTACGAGCAGTACTTC.

The V and J genes are TRBV20-1 and TRBJ1-4, with TRBD1 as a possible D gene (5 bases). V lost 4 bases and J 8 bases, leaving 17 bases between the germline ends. The CDR3 runs 14 residues. CDR1 DFQATT and CDR2 SNEGSKA come from the germline V gene (reference sequence). The CDR3 is CSATPGTSGEKLFF. CDR3 DNA sequence: TGCAGTGCTACCCCCGGGACCTCTGGCGAAAAACTGTTTTTT.

About this clonotype itself: At one of its ends the junction is not consistent with the germline gene, which may arise from a read error. V gene TRBV4-1 combines with J gene TRBJ2-1; D perhaps matches TRBD2 (6 bases). There are 17 residues in the CDR3. Germline V gene sequence: CDR1 MGHRA, CDR2 YSYEKL. CDR3 coding DNA: TGCGCCTGCAGCCCTCGAGTGGCGGGGACCCTCTACAATGAGCAGTTCTTC. It translates to CACSPRVAGTLYNEQFF.